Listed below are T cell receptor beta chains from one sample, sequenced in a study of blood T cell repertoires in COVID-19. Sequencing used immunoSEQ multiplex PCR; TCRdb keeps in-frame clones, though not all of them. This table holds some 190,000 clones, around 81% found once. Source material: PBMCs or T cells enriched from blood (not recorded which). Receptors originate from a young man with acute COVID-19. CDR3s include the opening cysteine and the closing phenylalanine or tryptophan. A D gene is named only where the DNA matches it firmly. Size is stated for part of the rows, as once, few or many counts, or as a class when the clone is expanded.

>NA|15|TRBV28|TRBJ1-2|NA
CASSPGHLGGDGYTF
TGTGCCAGCAGTCCGGGACATCTAGGTGGTGATGGCTACACCTTC
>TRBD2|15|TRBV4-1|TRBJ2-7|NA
CASSQSYLGGYEQYF
TGCGCCAGCAGCCAAAGTTACCTCGGGGGGTACGAGCAGTACTTC
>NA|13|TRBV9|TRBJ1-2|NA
CASSGGENYGYTF
TGTGCCAGCAGCGGAGGAGAAAACTATGGCTACACCTTC
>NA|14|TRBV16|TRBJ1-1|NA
CASSPRGRNTEAFF
TGTGCCAGCAGCCCGCGGGGTCGTAACACTGAAGCTTTCTTT
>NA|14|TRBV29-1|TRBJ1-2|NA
CSVDPTGSNYGYTF
TGCAGCGTTGACCCAACAGGGTCTAACTATGGCTACACCTTC
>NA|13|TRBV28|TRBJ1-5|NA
CASSLLDYQPQHF
TGTGCCAGCAGTTTACTAGATTATCAGCCCCAGCATTTT
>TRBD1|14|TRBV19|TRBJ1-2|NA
CASTGQARDYGYTF
TGTGCCAGTACGGGACAGGCTAGGGACTATGGCTACACCTTC
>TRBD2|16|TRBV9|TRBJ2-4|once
CASSPRGGTSKNIQYF
TGTGCCAGCAGCCCCCGGGGGGGTACGTCCAAAAACATTCAGTACTTC
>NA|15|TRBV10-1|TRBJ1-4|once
CASSDGSATNEKLFF
TGCGCCAGCAGTGACGGGTCCGCAACTAATGAAAAACTGTTTTTT
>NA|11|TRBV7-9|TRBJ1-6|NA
CASSLGEPLHF
TGTGCCAGCAGCTTAGGTGAGCCCCTCCACTTT
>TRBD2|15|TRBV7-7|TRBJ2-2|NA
CASSLAGGGLGELFF
TGTGCCAGCAGCTTAGCCGGGGGGGGCCTCGGGGAGCTGTTTTTT
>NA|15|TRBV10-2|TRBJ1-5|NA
CASSPDSYSNQPQHF
TGCGCCAGCAGTCCCGACAGCTATAGCAATCAGCCCCAGCATTTT
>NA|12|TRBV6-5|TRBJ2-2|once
CASQGEVGELFF
TGTGCCAGCCAGGGGGAGGTCGGGGAGCTGTTTTTT
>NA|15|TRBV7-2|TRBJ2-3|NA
CASSLSGGGADTQYF
TGTGCCAGCAGCTTAAGTGGGGGAGGCGCAGATACGCAGTATTTT
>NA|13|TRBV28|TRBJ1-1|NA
CATGGNRATEAFF
TGTGCCACCGGGGGGAACAGGGCCACTGAAGCTTTCTTT
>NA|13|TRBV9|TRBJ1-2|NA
CASSPGRVHGYTF
TGTGCCAGCAGCCCTGGCCGGGTTCATGGCTACACCTTC
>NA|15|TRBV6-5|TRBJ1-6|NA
CASSYAASLDSPLHF
TGTGCCAGCAGTTACGCGGCATCATTGGATTCACCCCTCCACTTT
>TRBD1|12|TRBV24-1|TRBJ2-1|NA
CATKGQGDEQFF
TGTGCCACCAAGGGACAGGGGGATGAGCAGTTCTTC
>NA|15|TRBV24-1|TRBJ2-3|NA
CATSASGTGTDTQYF
TGTGCCACCAGTGCGTCGGGAACCGGCACAGATACGCAGTATTTT
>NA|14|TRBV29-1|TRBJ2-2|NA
CSVVAEALTGELFF
TGCAGCGTTGTAGCGGAAGCCCTCACCGGGGAGCTGTTTTTT
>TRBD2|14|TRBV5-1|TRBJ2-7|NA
CASSLAGGPGEQYF
TGCGCCAGCAGCTTGGCGGGGGGGCCGGGCGAGCAGTACTTC
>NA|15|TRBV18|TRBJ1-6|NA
CASSPPTAGNSPLHF
TGTGCCAGCTCACCACCAACAGCAGGGAATTCACCCCTCCACTTT
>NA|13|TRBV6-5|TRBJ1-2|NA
CASSTPTGFGYTF
TGTGCCAGCAGTACACCCACAGGGTTTGGCTACACCTTC
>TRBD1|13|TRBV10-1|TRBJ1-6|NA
CASSPGGNSPLHF
TGCGCCAGCAGCCCAGGGGGAAATTCACCCCTCCACTTT
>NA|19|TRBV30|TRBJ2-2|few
CAWSVLKAGRMAGTGELFF
TGTGCCTGGAGTGTATTGAAGGCAGGGAGGATGGCGGGCACCGGGGAGCTGTTTTTT
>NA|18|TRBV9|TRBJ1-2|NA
CASSPRAGVLPTNYGYTF
TGTGCCAGCAGCCCCAGAGCAGGGGTCCTCCCCACTAACTATGGCTACACCTTC
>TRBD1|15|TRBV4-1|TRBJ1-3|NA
CASSLGQGGGNTIYF
TGCGCCAGCAGCCTGGGACAGGGGGGAGGAAACACCATATATTTT
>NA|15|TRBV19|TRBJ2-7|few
CASSIEASGSYEQYF
TGTGCCAGTAGTATTGAAGCCTCAGGATCCTACGAGCAGTACTTC
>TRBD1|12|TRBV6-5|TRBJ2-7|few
CASSNRGYEQYF
TGTGCCAGCAGCAACAGGGGTTACGAGCAGTACTTC
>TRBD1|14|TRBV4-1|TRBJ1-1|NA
CASSQDQGGAGAFF
TGCGCCAGCAGCCAAGATCAAGGGGGCGCAGGAGCTTTCTTT
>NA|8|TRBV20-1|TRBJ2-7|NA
CSASTGDW
TGCAGTGCTAGCACAGGAGATTGG
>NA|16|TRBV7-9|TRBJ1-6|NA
CASSLARGPEAPPLHF
TGTGCCAGCAGCTTAGCGCGGGGACCCGAGGCGCCACCCCTCCACTTT
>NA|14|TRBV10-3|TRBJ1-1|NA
CAISERGGNTEAFF
TGTGCCATCAGTGAGCGGGGTGGGAACACTGAAGCTTTCTTT
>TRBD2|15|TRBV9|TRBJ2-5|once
CASSASGGALETQYF
TGTGCCAGCAGCGCCAGCGGGGGGGCCCTAGAGACCCAGTACTTC
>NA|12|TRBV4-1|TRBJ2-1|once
CASSQYYNEQFF
TGCGCCAGCAGCCAGTACTACAATGAGCAGTTCTTC
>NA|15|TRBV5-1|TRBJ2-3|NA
CASNAAGVITDTQYF
TGCGCCAGCAATGCCGCAGGGGTAATCACAGATACGCAGTATTTT
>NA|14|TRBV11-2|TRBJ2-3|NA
CASSGTGFTDTQYF
TGTGCCAGCAGCGGAACCGGGTTCACAGATACGCAGTATTTT
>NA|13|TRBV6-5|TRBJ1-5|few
CASSTGLSQPQHF
TGTGCCAGCAGTACAGGGTTGTCGCAGCCCCAGCATTTT
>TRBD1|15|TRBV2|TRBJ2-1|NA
CASSSGQLTYNEQFF
TGTGCCAGCAGTTCGGGACAGCTGACCTACAATGAGCAGTTCTTC
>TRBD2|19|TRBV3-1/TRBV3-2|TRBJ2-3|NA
CASSQDHGSGGWGRNTQYF
TGTGCCAGCAGCCAAGATCATGGAAGCGGGGGTTGGGGCCGGAATACGCAGTATTTT
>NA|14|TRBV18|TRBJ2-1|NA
CASFSGASYNEQFF
TGTGCCAGCTTTTCAGGGGCCTCCTACAATGAGCAGTTCTTC
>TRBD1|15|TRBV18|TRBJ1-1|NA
CASSPTDRGNTEAFF
TGTGCCAGCTCACCAACAGACAGGGGTAACACTGAAGCTTTCTTT